One sample yielded the 27 T cell receptor beta chains listed below, sequenced in a study of blood T cell repertoires in COVID-19. Measured with immunoSEQ multiplex PCR; TCRdb has only the in-frame clones, and not every one. Here the sample spans approximately 51,000 clones, about nine tenths being singletons. Specimen: peripheral blood. The receptor source for this set is a man over 45 with active COVID-19.

J is TRBJ2-7 and V is TRBV25-1; 11 positions agree with TRBD2. Looked up from germline, CDR1 is MGHDK and CDR2 is SYGVNS. J lost 7 bases, V lost 6 bases, and 5 bases had no gene match. The CDR3 covers 13 residues. The CDR3 here is CASRDSGRGEQYF. CDR3 DNA: TGTGCCAGCAGAGATAGCGGGAGGGGTGAGCAGTACTTC.

V and J are TRBV7-9 and TRBJ2-7; a possible D gene is TRBD2 (5 bases). V gave up 1 base and J gave up 2 bases, with 9 bases separating them. The CDR3 contains 14 residues. Germline values: CDR1 SEHNR, CDR2 FQNEAQ (reference sequence). The CDR3 protein is CASSLGEGAYEQYF. The CDR3 coding sequence is TGTGCCAGCAGCTTAGGAGAGGGCGCCTACGAGCAGTACTTC.

This chain joins TRBV2 and TRBJ1-6; unclear D gene. The germline gives CDR1 SNHLY, CDR2 FYNNEI. The V and J ends lost 5 bases and 5 bases respectively, with 13 bases between them. This CDR3 comprises 15 residues. The CDR3: CASSPPGKDNSPLHF. CDR3 coding DNA: TGTGCCAGCAGTCCCCCGGGGAAGGATAATTCACCCCTCCACTTT.

This chain joins TRBV19 and TRBJ2-1; D is perhaps TRBD2 (5 bases). This CDR3 is 13 amino acids long. With 5 bases removed from V and 7 bases from J, the gap between germline ends came to 12 bases. Germline CDR1 LNHDA, CDR2 SQIVND (reference sequence). For the CDR3, the DNA is TGTGCCAGTAGTTGGGCGTCGGGGAATGAGCAGTTCTTC. Amino acid sequence: CASSWASGNEQFF.

This chain uses TRBV6-6 with TRBJ2-3; the match to TRBD2 covers 9 bases. The junction had 5 bases not matched to a gene; V was cut back by 0 bases and J by 4 bases. The CDR3 consists of 16 residues. Germline loops: CDR1 MNHNY, CDR2 SVGAGI (reference sequence). The CDR3 region has the DNA TGTGCCAGCAGTTACTCGTTAGCGGGAGTTTCAGATACGCAGTATTTT. Translated, it gives CASSYSLAGVSDTQYF.

The chain uses TRBV27 and TRBJ1-6; tentatively, D is TRBD1 (6 bases). V was cut by 5 bases and J by 10 bases, with 15 bases left in between. CDR3 length equals 14 residues. In germline, CDR1 is MNHEY, CDR2 SMNVEV (reference sequence). The CDR3 is CASSRGGLESPLHF. The CDR3 nucleotides are TGTGCCAGCAGTCGTGGGGGCCTTGAGTCACCCCTCCACTTT.

The gene calls are TRBV21-1 and TRBJ2-4; TRBD2 is the table's D call and was not checked against the DNA. TRBV21-1 is termed a pseudogene. CDR3 size: 20 residues. This CDR3 reads CASSKAWRSLSTLAKNIQYF. The CDR3 nucleotides are TGTGCCAGCAGCAAAGCTTGGCGGTCCCTTAGCACCCTAGCCAAAAACATTCAGTACTTC.

The chain combines TRBV5-1 with TRBJ2-5, with a possible D match to TRBD2 (5 bases). This CDR3 contains 13 residues. The germline V and J ends were trimmed by 4 bases and 4 bases, with 11 bases remaining between them. Germline V gene data show CDR1 as SGHRS and CDR2 as YFSETQ. The CDR3 loop reads CASSGGSGETQYF. CDR3 bases: TGCGCCAGCAGCGGCGGGTCCGGAGAGACCCAGTACTTC.

The chain joins TRBV7-2 to TRBJ2-1; D remains ambiguous. The CDR3 runs to 15 residues. From germline, CDR1 is SGHTA and CDR2 FQGNSA. The V gene lost 5 bases and the J gene lost 3 bases, with 14 bases spanning the gap. The CDR3 DNA reads TGTGCCAGCAGCCCTATAGGAGCCGACTACAATGAGCAGTTCTTC. Its protein product is CASSPIGADYNEQFF.

The chain recombines TRBV7-2 with TRBJ1-2; D is undetermined. Germline CDR1 SGHTA, CDR2 FQGNSA. With 5 bases removed from V and 4 bases from J, the gap between germline ends came to 14 bases. The CDR3 extends over 14 amino acids. CDR3 sequence reads: CASSESPDFYGYTF. DNA of the CDR3: TGTGCCAGCAGCGAATCCCCAGACTTCTATGGCTACACCTTC.

In regard to this clone: The same CDR3 also results from other DNA sequences found in this sample. This rearrangement joins TRBV12-3 or TRBV12-4 to TRBJ2-1, with TRBD2 as a possible D gene (6 bases). The CDR3 runs 12 residues. V lost 3 bases and J 8 bases, leaving 8 bases between the germline ends. The CDR3 reads CASSFTGDEQFF. CDR3 bases: TGTGCCAGCAGTTTCACGGGGGATGAGCAGTTCTTC.

The rearrangement joins TRBV28 to TRBJ2-1; 11 bases match TRBD2. The CDR3 is 15 residues long. Germline CDR1 reads MDHEN; CDR2 reads SYDVKM. Trimming at V came to 2 bases and at J to 8 bases, leaving 5 bases not matched to a gene. The CDR3 here is CASSLLIAGGHEQFF. The CDR3 DNA reads as TGTGCCAGCAGTTTACTCATAGCGGGGGGGCATGAGCAGTTCTTC. Together with reference TRBV28 and TRBJ2-1, the CDR3 gives the full variable domain: DVKVTQSSRYLVKRTGEKVFLECVQDMDHENMFWYRQDPGLGLRLIYFSYDVKMKEKGDIPEGYSVSREKKERFSLILESASTNQTSMYLCASSLLIAGGHEQFFGPGTRLTVL.

The V call is TRBV11-2, the J call TRBJ2-2; tentative D call: TRBD2 (6 bases). This CDR3 is built from 14 residues. V was cut by 5 bases and J by 0 bases, with 7 bases left in between. CDR1 is SGHAT and CDR2 is FQNNGV in the germline V gene. CDR3 protein: CASSAGPNTGELFF. The CDR3 coding sequence is TGTGCCAGCAGCGCGGGACCGAACACCGGGGAGCTGTTTTTT.

The chain carries TRBV2 and TRBJ1-5; D may be TRBD1 (5 bases). With 8 bases removed from V and 4 bases from J, the gap between germline ends came to 12 bases. The CDR3 covers 13 residues. The germline V gene encodes CDR1 SNHLY and CDR2 FYNNEI. The CDR3, as DNA: TGTGCCAGCGCTGGGGGGGGTAATCAGCCCCAGCATTTT. This codes for CASAGGGNQPQHF.

This chain joins TRBV30 and TRBJ2-7; D may be TRBD2 (6 bases). Germline CDR1 and CDR2: GTSNPN and SVGIG (reference sequence). The CDR3 contains 13 residues. Trimming left V 3 bases short and J 3 bases short, with 12 bases between. CDR3 region: CAWRAGTHYEQYF. DNA of the CDR3: TGTGCCTGGAGGGCCGGGACTCACTACGAGCAGTACTTC.

This clone occurred a few times. V is TRBV6-6 and J is TRBJ1-3, with D unresolved. This CDR3 region has 16 residues. CDR1 and CDR2 (germline): MNHNY, SVGAGI (reference sequence). V gave up 6 bases and J gave up 8 bases, with 23 bases separating them. The CDR3 loop reads CASSISTEPGGDTIYF. The CDR3, as DNA: TGTGCCAGCAGCATCAGTACCGAGCCCGGAGGAGACACCATATATTTT.

The chain recombines TRBV30 with TRBJ1-6; possibly TRBD1 for D (6 bases). Germline V gene data show CDR1 as GTSNPN and CDR2 as SVGIG (reference sequence). The CDR3 length is 17 residues. The V end lost 0 bases, the J end lost 8 bases, and 20 bases lay between the germline ends. The CDR3 DNA is TGTGCCTGGAGTGTACGTCGGGCAGGGGTTGTCGATTCACCCCTCCACTTT. Translation: CAWSVRRAGVVDSPLHF.

The genes are TRBV30 and TRBJ2-7, with TRBD2 as a possible D gene (6 bases). The CDR3 covers 16 residues. The V gene lost 1 base and the J gene lost 1 base, with 17 bases spanning the gap. Germline CDR1 is GTSNPN and CDR2 is SVGIG (reference sequence). The CDR3 loop is CAWSASFGSGSYEQYF. The CDR3 DNA reads as TGTGCCTGGAGTGCGTCCTTCGGGAGTGGGTCCTACGAGCAGTACTTC.

V usage is TRBV12-3 or TRBV12-4 and J usage is TRBJ2-1, with TRBD2 matching over 8 bases. The CDR3 spans 13 residues. Unmatched junction bases numbered 7, after V lost 7 bases and J lost 8 bases. For the CDR3, the DNA is TGTGCCAGCAAGAAGCGGGAGTCAGATGAGCAGTTCTTC. Translation gives CASKKRESDEQFF.

The genes are TRBV7-2 and TRBJ1-5; D possibly corresponds to TRBD1 (5 bases). Trimming shortened V by 3 bases and J by 0 bases, and 9 bases separated the two germline ends. The CDR3 has 15 residues. Germline lookup yields CDR1 SGHTA and CDR2 FQGNSA. CDR3 region: CASSFQGGSNQPQHF. DNA of the CDR3: TGTGCCAGCAGCTTTCAGGGAGGTAGCAATCAGCCCCAGCATTTT.

J is TRBJ1-5 and V is TRBV27; tentative D call: TRBD1 (5 bases). In germline, CDR1 is MNHEY, CDR2 SMNVEV (reference sequence). The V end was cut by 6 bases, the J end by 3 bases, with 9 bases between. This CDR3 has 13 amino acids. The CDR3 is CASRQGPNQPQHF. The DNA for the CDR3 is TGTGCCAGCAGGCAGGGTCCCAATCAGCCCCAGCATTTT.

The chain joins TRBV5-5 to TRBJ2-3; TRBD1 might be the D (6 bases). CDR1 and CDR2 (germline): SGHKS, YYEKEE (reference sequence). The V gene lost 4 bases and the J gene lost 0 bases, with 12 bases spanning the gap. The CDR3 runs 15 residues. Here the CDR3 reads CASSHGQFSTDTQYF. CDR3 nucleotides: TGTGCCAGCAGCCACGGACAGTTTAGCACAGATACGCAGTATTTT.

J is TRBJ1-2 and V is TRBV5-6; D is unclear. CDR3 length: 15 residues. Germline CDR1 and CDR2: SGHDT and YYEEEE. V shed 2 bases and J shed 8 bases, with 19 bases lying between them. The CDR3 here is CASSFPGSYTHGYTF. In nucleotides, the CDR3 is TGTGCCAGCAGCTTCCCCGGGTCCTACACCCACGGCTACACCTTC.

The CDR3 loop is CASSLALDSNYGYTF. CDR3 nucleotides: TGTGCCAGCAGCTTAGCCCTTGACAGCAACTATGGCTACACCTTC. The chain links TRBV7-2 to TRBJ1-2; possibly TRBD1 for D (5 bases). Germline V gene data show CDR1 as SGHTA and CDR2 as FQGNSA. The CDR3 has 15 amino acids. V lost 0 bases and J 2 bases, leaving 10 bases between the germline ends.

V usage is TRBV10-2 and J usage is TRBJ2-5, with D possibly being TRBD2 (6 bases). Germline V gene sequence: CDR1 WSHSY, CDR2 SAAADI. This CDR3 has 10 residues. Trimming removed 8 bases at V and 6 bases at J, with 7 bases between. The CDR3 here is CASAGKTQYF. CDR3 DNA: TGCGCCAGCGCGGGAAAGACCCAGTACTTC.

This chain joins TRBV5-1 and TRBJ2-7; the D gene is possibly TRBD1 (6 bases). The CDR3 length is 15 residues. CDR1 and CDR2 (germline): SGHRS, YFSETQ. Between the trimmed V and J ends, which lost 0 bases and 2 bases, there was a span of 12 bases. The CDR3 DNA is TGCGCCAGCAGCTTGGGCCCAGGGGAGACCTACGAGCAGTACTTC. Translating gives CASSLGPGETYEQYF. The full variable domain, its missing parts supplied by reference TRBV5-1 and TRBJ2-7, is KAGVTQTPRYLIKTRGQQVTLSCSPISGHRSVSWYQQTPGQGLQFLFEYFSETQRNKGNFPGRFSGRQFSNSRSEMNVSTLELGDSALYLCASSLGPGETYEQYFGPGTRLTVT.

There are a few counts of this clone. The chain uses TRBV5-4 and TRBJ1-2, with a possible D match to TRBD1 (5 bases). Per the germline V gene, CDR1 is SGHNT and CDR2 is YYREEE (reference sequence). There are 15 residues in the CDR3. The V end lost 3 bases, the J end lost 2 bases, and 14 bases lay between the germline ends. As DNA, the CDR3 is TGTGCCAGCAGCTACCGACAGAGTTCCAACTATGGCTACACCTTC. Protein: CASSYRQSSNYGYTF.